This T cell receptor beta chain was identified during a study of T cell responses to AZD1222 COVID-19 vaccine. This CDR3 is 15 amino acids long. Trimming at V came to 10 bases and at J to 0 bases, leaving 4 bases not matched to a gene. CDR1 SNHLY and CDR2 FYNNEI come from the germline V gene. General study findings and limits: A reported finding is that nearly half of spike-specific TCRs target unmutated variant regions. CD4 TCRs linked to vaccination spanned spike, dominating at 160-218 and 743-854. Sampling captured repertoires only after the peak T cell response. It was only six AZD1222 recipients who were seropositive at baseline.

On this clone: Antigen unknown.

This table comes from immunoSEQ multiplex PCR, and its TCRdb copy is limited to in-frame clones, with some not included. The sample holds about 120,000 clones; 87% are singletons and the top ten take 2.6%. The TCR sequence derives from an adult who received the AZD1222 COVID-19 vaccine. The source material was peripheral blood, sampled 28 days after the second AZD1222 dose. The chain couples TRBV2 to TRBJ2-2; 11 nucleotides line up with TRBD2. The CDR3 is CATFSGGANTGELFF. Here the CDR3 DNA reads TGTGCCACCTTTAGCGGGGGGGCGAACACCGGGGAGCTGTTTTTT.